The clone carrying this TCR beta chain has ten or more counts. These data come from a study of neurological immune-mediated disorders. The authors made cDNA by 5'RACE with 10-nucleotide random UMIs. TCRdb independently ran MiXCR on the 5' RACE reads; one entry per CDR3 protein. The table lists around 60,000 distinct CDR3 sequences, roughly 3.5% of them singletons. CDR1 is SGHTA and CDR2 is FQGNSA in the germline V gene. There are 14 residues in the CDR3. The germline V and J ends were trimmed by 0 bases and 7 bases, with 12 bases remaining between them. The chain has TRBV7-2 and TRBJ1-2, with no clear D. This TCR was recovered from a woman aged 55-70 years with multiple sclerosis. Sample: PBMCs. CDR3: CASSLAVAEGGYTF. In nucleotides, the CDR3 is TGTGCCAGCAGCTTAGCCGTGGCAGAGGGTGGCTACACCTTC.